The rows below give T cell receptor beta chains drawn from one sample of a study of T cell changes during pregnancy in multiple sclerosis. Sequencing was performed with immunoSEQ multiplex PCR; in TCRdb, only in-frame clones are kept and a portion is missing. The table includes 95,000 to 110,000 clones, under 95% detected once. The sample consisted of peripheral blood, taken in the third trimester of pregnancy. These receptors came from a female donor in good health, enrolled as a control in a pregnancy study. CDR3s leave out the opening cysteine and the closing phenylalanine or tryptophan. Clone size appears in some rows only: once, few, many, or a class for an expanded clone.

v_gene,abundance,CDR3aa
TRBV6-1,once,ASSDITGGGRNTEAF
TRBV11-2,NA,ASSYPRKGGASTDTQY
TRBV6-5,once,ASSYPQGGNTEAF
TRBV7-8,NA,ASGPRGASYNEQF
TRBV27,NA,ASSLRRPNTGELF
TRBV12-5,NA,ASGLDGTGGYT
TRBV5-4,NA,ASRKQSMNTEAF
TRBV27,NA,ASSFLGPNEKLF
TRBV10-3,NA,AISAPGGGGALH
TRBV5-1,NA,ASSLEGTGGITEAF
TRBV10-3,NA,AISGGATRGTEAF
TRBV10-3,NA,AIQASGGRYNEQF
TRBV11-3,NA,ASSSGGLDDTEAF
TRBV18,NA,ASSGGPNTGELF
TRBV5-5,NA,ASGQGLNTEAF
TRBV9,NA,ASSVAAGQPQH
TRBV19,NA,ASMTRGLAGSGELF
TRBV6-5,NA,ASKRTGGDYGYT
TRBV9,NA,ASSEASDGGLNTGELF
TRBV4-1,NA,ASSQDRGYTIY
TRBV30,NA,AWTRQGLKNYGYT
TRBV6-6,NA,ASSSRDFYYGYT
TRBV15,NA,ATSRVGRGRGQPQH
TRBV5-1,once,ASSTDTSNTGELF
TRBV15,NA,ATSKGIGQGSNTGELF
TRBV7-6,NA,ASTPGEYNEQF
TRBV28,NA,ASSLIFRQYEQY
TRBV30,NA,AWSVVNSAYEQY
TRBV9,NA,ASSGGQETNYGYT
TRBV6-5,NA,ASSYQSEAF
TRBV12-5,NA,ASGTRTSGERDTQY
TRBV6-1,few,ASSEDVGGGYT
TRBV19,NA,ASSTANNGELF
TRBV11-3,NA,ASEDPGTAYEQY
TRBV11-3,NA,ASSLDLASGYNEQF
TRBV15,NA,ATSRSSSEAF
TRBV7-3,NA,ASSLSIKGLLAQNEQF
TRBV27,once,ASSHLQTGRQETQY
TRBV7-3,NA,ASSLGQNNEQF
TRBV5-1,NA,ASSLSASFRETQY
TRBV29-1,NA,SAQRGPEAF
TRBV7-6,NA,ASSLDQGAGANVLT
TRBV7-2,NA,ASSLDYSGGAEEQF
TRBV27,NA,ASRQDISGSQPQH
TRBV5-4,NA,ASSFTGTDGYT
TRBV10-3,NA,AISVAGGIYNEQF
TRBV11-2,NA,ASSLPQVSEAF
TRBV7-9,NA,ASSLGGTWETQY
TRBV30,NA,AWSTGYSGNTIY
TRBV2,NA,ASRASQAPVPQPQH
TRBV6-1,NA,ASSERTGTYGNTIY
TRBV19,NA,ASSPSPGGTEAF
TRBV27,NA,ASSFAGEQY
TRBV7-2,NA,ASSLSGLYEQY
TRBV6-4,NA,ASRGPLGETQY
TRBV10-3,NA,AIRPQDRGGYT
TRBV27,few,ASSQDRDALF